The 10 T cell receptor beta chains given below trace back to one sample, sequenced in a study of blood T cell repertoires in COVID-19. The method was immunoSEQ multiplex PCR; TCRdb's version includes in-frame clones alone and lacks a portion of them. The profile shows fewer than 250,000 clones, about 87% of them singletons. Sequencing was carried out using peripheral blood. The receptor source for this set is a man between 65 and 85 years old with acute or convalescent COVID-19.

The V call is TRBV10-3, the J call TRBJ2-7, with D possibly TRBD1 on 5 matching bases. This CDR3 region has 14 residues. The germline V and J ends were trimmed by 0 bases and 3 bases, with 9 bases remaining between them. CDR1 is ENHRY, CDR2 SYGVKD, per germline. Here the CDR3 DNA reads TGTGCCATCAGTGAGTCTGACAGTTACTACGAGCAGTACTTC. Residues: CAISESDSYYEQYF.

About this clone itself: The sample holds other DNA sequences that translate to the same CDR3. The rearrangement links TRBV7-2 to TRBJ2-7, with 13 positions matching TRBD2. CDR1 is SGHTA and CDR2 is FQGNSA in the germline V gene. The length of the CDR3 is 14 residues. J gave up 4 bases and V 6 bases, and 3 bases lay outside the gene matches. The CDR3 loop reads CASSLTSGRYEQYF. Here the CDR3 DNA reads TGTGCCAGCAGTCTGACTAGCGGGAGGTACGAGCAGTACTTC.

The chain links TRBV5-4 to TRBJ2-3; D is perhaps TRBD2 (5 bases). Trimming took 0 bases from V and 4 from J, leaving 15 bases between them. CDR1 is SGHNT, CDR2 YYREEE, per germline (reference sequence). There are 16 residues in the CDR3. Here the CDR3 reads CASSLGSSTRADTQYF. CDR3 sequence (DNA): TGTGCCAGCAGCTTGGGCTCCAGCACGAGGGCAGATACGCAGTATTTT.

Here the CDR3 reads CASSHRQGVFNEQFF. CDR3 DNA sequence: TGTGCCAGCAGTCATCGACAGGGGGTCTTCAATGAGCAGTTCTTC. The V call is TRBV27, the J call TRBJ2-1, with TRBD1 identical over 9 bases. CDR3 length: 15 residues. Germline values: CDR1 MNHEY, CDR2 SMNVEV (reference sequence). The V segment lost 5 bases and the J segment 6 bases; nucleotides outside the gene matches: 8.

The chain recombines TRBV5-1 with TRBJ2-2; 13 positions agree with TRBD2. CDR3 length equals 13 residues. Germline lookup yields CDR1 SGHRS and CDR2 YFSETQ. The ends lost 7 bases at V and 6 bases at J; junction bases unmatched: 0. The CDR3 DNA reads TGCGCCAGCGGACTAGCGGGAGCCGGGGAGCTGTTTTTT. Residues: CASGLAGAGELFF. Using reference TRBV5-1 and TRBJ2-2 for the parts outside the CDR3, the full variable domain is KAGVTQTPRYLIKTRGQQVTLSCSPISGHRSVSWYQQTPGQGLQFLFEYFSETQRNKGNFPGRFSGRQFSNSRSEMNVSTLELGDSALYLCASGLAGAGELFFGEGSRLTVL.

The J gene is TRBJ2-7, the V gene TRBV4-3, with 12 positions matching TRBD2. The length of the CDR3 is 14 residues. Germline assignment: CDR1 LGHNA and CDR2 YSLEER. The V and J ends lost 9 bases and 2 bases, in that order; junction bases with no gene match: 5. As DNA, the CDR3 is TGCGCCAGACACCTAGCGGGAGGGCCCTACGAGCAGTACTTC. This encodes CARHLAGGPYEQYF.

J is TRBJ2-7 and V is TRBV27; TRBD2 matches 7 bases. This CDR3 is built from 15 residues. The V gene end was trimmed by 0 bases and the J gene end by 2 bases; junction bases not matched to a gene: 4. Germline values: CDR1 MNHEY, CDR2 SMNVEV (reference sequence). The CDR3 bases are TGTGCCAGCAGTTTATCGGCGGGAGTAACCTACGAGCAGTACTTC. Translating gives CASSLSAGVTYEQYF.

The genes are TRBV10-3 and TRBJ1-2; D may be TRBD1 (5 bases). Germline CDR1 ENHRY, CDR2 SYGVKD. This CDR3 comprises 13 residues. Trimming removed 5 bases from V and 6 bases from J, with 13 bases in between. DNA for the CDR3: TGTGCCATCAGTCTCAGGGATGGGGATGGCTACACCTTC. This codes for CAISLRDGDGYTF.

This clone was recorded only once. The chain combines TRBV30 with TRBJ2-5; 12 nucleotides align to TRBD2. This CDR3 contains 14 residues. From germline, CDR1 is GTSNPN and CDR2 SVGIG (reference sequence). V shed 3 bases, J shed 4 bases, and the junction held 3 bases outside the gene matches. Here the CDR3 DNA reads TGTGCCTGGAGCCCGGGACTAGCGGGAGAGACCCAGTACTTC. This sequence encodes CAWSPGLAGETQYF.

The rearrangement joins TRBV6-5 to TRBJ1-2; no definite D call. CDR1 MNHEY and CDR2 SVGAGI come from the germline V gene. The CDR3 covers 12 residues. V lost 6 bases and J lost 10, with 15 bases in between. The CDR3 DNA is TGTGCCAGCAGCCCCCGACACCCCTCCTACACCTTC. Its protein is CASSPRHPSYTF.